This is a list of T cell receptor beta chains from one sample in a study of Tregs in tolerant kidney transplant recipients. Method: immunoSEQ multiplex PCR; TCRdb's copy keeps in-frame clones and lacks some. Of 90,000 to 120,000 clones listed, around 91% are singletons. The sequenced sample was CD4+ T cells from blood, obtained before the transplant. The receptor source for this set is a human donor who received a combined kidney and bone marrow transplant. Each CDR3 is given with its conserved first and last residue. Each record gives: clone size, D gene, J gene, V gene, CDR3 protein, CDR3 DNA. D genes are given only for firm matches. Clone size, where shown, is once, few, many, or a class for clones that have expanded.

size: .
D: TRBD2
J: TRBJ2-1
V: TRBV28
CDR3: CASSLFGLAGNNEQFF
DNA: TGTGCCAGCAGTTTATTCGGGCTAGCGGGGAACAATGAGCAGTTCTTC

size: .
D: .
J: TRBJ2-6
V: TRBV5-6
CDR3: CASSLPGPSGANVLTF
DNA: TGTGCCAGCAGCTTGCCAGGGCCCTCTGGGGCCAACGTCCTGACTTTC

size: .
D: TRBD2
J: TRBJ2-3
V: TRBV5-5
CDR3: CASSLGSSGYTDTQYF
DNA: TGTGCCAGCAGCTTGGGGTCTAGCGGGTACACAGATACGCAGTATTTT

size: few
D: .
J: TRBJ1-5
V: TRBV6-6
CDR3: CASRTGYDQPQHF
DNA: TGTGCCAGCAGAACAGGTTACGATCAGCCCCAGCATTTT

size: .
D: TRBD2
J: TRBJ2-7
V: TRBV10-2
CDR3: CASSPLAGGNSEQYF
DNA: TGCGCCAGCAGTCCACTAGCGGGGGGTAACTCCGAGCAGTACTTC

size: .
D: TRBD1
J: TRBJ1-4
V: TRBV28
CDR3: CASSPGGWGEKLFF
DNA: TGTGCCAGCAGTCCAGGGGGCTGGGGTGAAAAACTGTTTTTT

size: .
D: TRBD1
J: TRBJ1-2
V: TRBV5-4
CDR3: CASSDGQANYGYTF
DNA: TGTGCCAGCAGTGACGGACAGGCAAACTATGGCTACACCTTC

size: .
D: TRBD2
J: TRBJ2-7
V: TRBV4-3
CDR3: CASSQGTSGRADSYEQYF
DNA: TGCGCCAGCAGCCAAGGGACTAGCGGGAGGGCCGACTCCTACGAGCAGTACTTC

size: .
D: TRBD2
J: TRBJ2-7
V: TRBV7-2
CDR3: CASSPLSSGSYEQYF
DNA: TGTGCCAGCAGCCCCCTATCTAGCGGCTCCTACGAGCAGTACTTC

size: .
D: .
J: TRBJ1-5
V: TRBV6-6
CDR3: CASSGSTGKNQPQHF
DNA: TGTGCCAGCAGTGGCTCCACAGGGAAAAATCAGCCCCAGCATTTT

size: .
D: .
J: TRBJ2-3
V: TRBV7-9
CDR3: CASRSTGYTQYF
DNA: TGTGCCAGCAGATCGACAGGTTATACGCAGTATTTT

size: once
D: TRBD1
J: TRBJ1-4
V: TRBV5-1
CDR3: CASSSQPGQGSEKLFF
DNA: TGCGCCAGCAGCTCACAGCCGGGACAGGGTAGCGAAAAACTGTTTTTT

size: .
D: .
J: TRBJ1-1
V: TRBV5-1
CDR3: CASSLEGTKNTEAFF
DNA: TGCGCCAGCAGCTTGGAGGGGACAAAGAACACTGAAGCTTTCTTT

size: .
D: TRBD1
J: TRBJ1-1
V: TRBV7-9
CDR3: CASSLSAGGKTEAFF
DNA: TGTGCCAGCAGCTTAAGTGCAGGGGGTAAGACTGAAGCTTTCTTT

size: .
D: TRBD1
J: TRBJ2-1
V: TRBV7-9
CDR3: CASSSFRGTGAYNEQFF
DNA: TGTGCCAGCAGCTCCTTCAGAGGGACAGGGGCCTACAATGAGCAGTTCTTC

size: .
D: .
J: TRBJ2-6
V: TRBV10-3
CDR3: CAITGDRPSFASGANVLTF
DNA: TGTGCCATCACCGGCGACAGGCCCTCCTTTGCTTCTGGGGCCAACGTCCTGACTTTC

size: .
D: .
J: TRBJ2-7
V: TRBV30
CDR3: CAWCSSGDEQYF
DNA: TGTGCCTGGTGTTCTTCGGGGGACGAGCAGTACTTC

size: once
D: .
J: TRBJ2-1
V: TRBV7-2
CDR3: CARGRCLYLRESSYNEQFF
DNA: TGTGCCAGGGGGAGGTGCCTTTACCTAAGGGAGAGCTCCTACAATGAGCAGTTCTTC

size: .
D: .
J: TRBJ1-2
V: TRBV12-5
CDR3: CASGASGANYGYTF
DNA: TGTGCTAGTGGTGCCTCCGGAGCTAACTATGGCTACACCTTC

size: once
D: .
J: TRBJ1-5
V: TRBV2
CDR3: CASSDFTGNQPQHF
DNA: TGTGCCAGCAGTGATTTCACGGGCAATCAGCCCCAGCATTTT

size: .
D: .
J: TRBJ2-1
V: TRBV30
CDR3: CATGGDNGNEQFF
DNA: TGTGCCACCGGTGGGGACAACGGCAATGAGCAGTTCTTC

size: .
D: TRBD1
J: TRBJ2-7
V: TRBV6-1
CDR3: CASSVDRGTSYEQYF
DNA: TGTGCCAGCAGTGTTGACAGGGGGACTTCCTACGAGCAGTACTTC

size: .
D: .
J: TRBJ2-1
V: TRBV28
CDR3: CASQGYNEQFF
DNA: TGTGCCAGCCAGGGTTACAATGAGCAGTTCTTC

size: .
D: TRBD2
J: TRBJ2-7
V: TRBV28
CDR3: CASSWTSGYEQYF
DNA: TGTGCCAGCAGTTGGACTAGCGGGTACGAGCAGTACTTC

size: .
D: .
J: TRBJ2-7
V: TRBV5-1
CDR3: CASSLAAGTGSYEQYF
DNA: TGCGCCAGCAGCTTGGCCGCGGGGACTGGCTCCTACGAGCAGTACTTC

size: .
D: .
J: TRBJ2-2
V: TRBV6-1
CDR3: CASTGLFWSTGELFF
DNA: TGTGCCAGCACTGGTCTTTTTTGGAGCACCGGGGAGCTGTTTTTT

size: .
D: TRBD2
J: TRBJ2-5
V: TRBV7-2
CDR3: CASSLYASGKETQYF
DNA: TGTGCCAGCAGCTTGTACGCTAGCGGGAAAGAGACCCAGTACTTC

size: .
D: .
J: TRBJ2-6
V: TRBV6-1
CDR3: CASSGLAGANVLTF
DNA: TGTGCCAGCAGTGGACTAGCTGGGGCCAACGTCCTGACTTTC

size: .
D: .
J: TRBJ1-4
V: TRBV19
CDR3: CASNWQGKEKLFF
DNA: TGTGCCAGTAACTGGCAGGGCAAGGAAAAACTGTTTTTT

size: .
D: .
J: TRBJ1-2
V: TRBV29-1
CDR3: CSGGGGGGRDGYTF
DNA: TGCAGCGGGGGAGGCGGAGGTGGAAGGGATGGCTACACCTTC

size: .
D: .
J: TRBJ2-7
V: TRBV23-1
CDR3: CASSQHRGGEQYF
DNA: TGCGCCAGCAGTCAACACAGGGGAGGAGAGCAGTACTTC

size: once
D: .
J: TRBJ1-1
V: TRBV6-5
CDR3: CASSYLSTSAEAFF
DNA: TGTGCCAGCAGTTACCTGTCCACCTCGGCTGAAGCTTTCTTT

size: .
D: .
J: TRBJ1-5
V: TRBV28
CDR3: CASSPGGEAQPQHF
DNA: TGTGCCAGCAGTCCGGGGGGTGAGGCTCAGCCCCAGCATTTT

size: .
D: TRBD2
J: TRBJ2-1
V: TRBV7-7
CDR3: CASSLAAGGLNEQFF
DNA: TGTGCCAGCAGCTTAGCGGCGGGGGGATTGAATGAGCAGTTCTTC

size: few
D: TRBD1
J: TRBJ1-1
V: TRBV6-1
CDR3: CASRPQGAAFF
DNA: TGTGCCAGCAGACCACAGGGGGCAGCTTTCTTT

size: once
D: .
J: TRBJ2-7
V: TRBV7-9
CDR3: CASSSDSPGYEQYF
DNA: TGTGCCAGCAGCTCTGACAGTCCCGGCTACGAGCAGTACTTC

size: .
D: TRBD2
J: TRBJ2-5
V: TRBV4-3
CDR3: CASSQGGLAGVETQYF
DNA: TGCGCCAGCAGCCAAGGCGGACTAGCGGGAGTAGAGACCCAGTACTTC

size: .
D: .
J: TRBJ2-3
V: TRBV29-1
CDR3: CSVTPRAGGTDTQYF
DNA: TGCAGCGTTACCCCTAGGGCAGGGGGCACAGATACGCAGTATTTT

size: .
D: .
J: TRBJ1-1
V: TRBV5-5
CDR3: CASSLVPGKNTEAFF
DNA: TGTGCCAGCAGCTTGGTACCAGGAAAGAACACTGAAGCTTTCTTT

size: .
D: .
J: TRBJ1-5
V: TRBV19
CDR3: CASSILGLSAGNQPQHF
DNA: TGTGCCAGTAGTATCTTGGGACTCTCGGCTGGCAATCAGCCCCAGCATTTT

size: .
D: TRBD1
J: TRBJ1-5
V: TRBV7-8
CDR3: CASSLANIQGYQPQHF
DNA: TGTGCCAGCAGCTTAGCAAATATACAGGGGTATCAGCCCCAGCATTTT

size: few
D: .
J: TRBJ2-7
V: TRBV18
CDR3: CASSPDSSRVEQYF
DNA: TGTGCCAGCTCCCCCGACAGCTCCAGGGTCGAGCAGTACTTC

size: .
D: .
J: TRBJ1-4
V: TRBV21-1
CDR3: CASSTPGTDEKLFF
DNA: TGTGCCAGCAGCACCCCCGGGACAGATGAAAAACTGTTTTTT

size: few
D: .
J: TRBJ2-2
V: TRBV21-1
CDR3: CASSKPGTDTGELFF
DNA: TGTGCCAGCAGCAAGCCCGGGACAGACACCGGGGAGCTGTTTTTT